This TCR beta chain was captured in a study of T cells in narcolepsy. Germline V gives CDR1 SGHTS, CDR2 YDEGEE. CDR3 length: 15 amino acids. Trimming pared 5 bases from V and 1 base from J, leaving 15 bases between. The assay was immunoSEQ multiplex PCR, and TCRdb's table has in-frame clones only and misses some. Of tens of thousands of clones in the sample, roughly nine tenths were seen once. This clonotype was sampled from a human donor with narcolepsy. Sequencing was carried out using CD45RA- memory CD4+ T cells from PBMCs. The chain combines TRBV5-8 with TRBJ1-1; TRBD1 might be the D (6 bases). The CDR3: CASRQGRLWNTEAFF. In DNA, the CDR3 is TGTGCCAGCAGACAGGGACGTCTCTGGAACACTGAAGCTTTCTTT.